This T cell receptor beta chain stems from a study of T-cell memory formation after mild COVID-19. Study-level points and caveats: For second-wave clones that peaked at day 37, SARS-CoV-2 specificity went unverified.

The CDR3 runs 15 residues. Germline V gene lookup returns CDR1 MGHRA and CDR2 YSYEKL. V was pared by 3 bases and J by 5 bases, with 7 bases of the junction left unmatched. TCRdb processed the 5' RACE reads anew with MiXCR; each CDR3 protein has one entry. The table has roughly 180,000 distinct CDR3 sequences, under 20% seen once; the top ten hold about 4%. In the case of this clonotype: Its antigen is unknown.

Sequences were obtained from PBMCs or a T cell subset sorted from them (not recorded which). The TCR comes from a man between 18 and 29 years old who had mild COVID-19 (a few samples of this study predate the infection). Cell type and time point are not known. The chain recombines TRBV4-1 with TRBJ1-2; 9 bases line up with TRBD1. The CDR3 DNA follows: TGCGCCAGCAGCCACCGAGGACAGGGGAGATATGGCTACACCTTC. This sequence encodes CASSHRGQGRYGYTF.